These 21 T cell receptor beta chains share one sample of origin, sequenced in a study of T cell responses to AZD1222 COVID-19 vaccine. Clones were read by immunoSEQ multiplex PCR, and TCRdb kept only the in-frame ones, dropping some. The sample carries 110,000 to 150,000 clones, about 90% recorded once. The input for sequencing was peripheral blood, taken on day 0 of AZD1222 vaccination. The receptors originated from an adult in good health.

The V gene is TRBV29-1, the J gene TRBJ1-4; D gene unclear. Trimming stripped 2 bases from V and 7 bases from J, with 5 bases between. In germline, CDR1 is SQVTM, CDR2 ANQGSEA. This CDR3 spans 11 amino acids. As DNA, the CDR3 is TGCAGCGTTGAATGGGGTGAAAAACTGTTTTTT. Translation: CSVEWGEKLFF.

The chain uses TRBV5-1 and TRBJ1-2, with D unclear. Trimming shortened V by 0 bases and J by 8 bases, and 14 bases separated the two germline ends. The germline gives CDR1 SGHRS, CDR2 YFSETQ. The CDR3 covers 14 residues. The CDR3 DNA sequence: TGCGCCAGCAGCTTGGTTTCGGATTGGAAAGGCTACACCTTC. It specifies CASSLVSDWKGYTF.

The V call is TRBV6-4, the J call TRBJ2-1; 12 bases are shared with TRBD2. J gave up 6 bases and V 5 bases, and 8 bases lay outside the gene matches. Germline V gene lookup returns CDR1 MRHNA and CDR2 SNTAGT. The CDR3 totals 16 residues. As DNA, the CDR3 is TGTGCCAGCAGTCCGAAACTAGCGGGAGGAGGCAATGAGCAGTTCTTC. This codes for CASSPKLAGGGNEQFF.

This chain connects TRBV19 to TRBJ1-5, with a possible D match to TRBD1 (6 bases). CDR1 and CDR2 (germline): LNHDA, SQIVND (reference sequence). V lost 6 bases and J 4 bases, leaving 10 bases between the germline ends. This CDR3 has 13 amino acids. CDR3 amino acids: CASSLDSNQPQHF. Here the CDR3 DNA reads TGTGCCAGTAGCCTGGACAGTAATCAGCCCCAGCATTTT.

Only a few counts were recorded for this clone. This chain links TRBV9 with TRBJ1-5, with D possibly being TRBD1 (5 bases). Between the trimmed V and J ends, which lost 2 bases and 9 bases, there was a span of 15 bases. Germline V CDR1 and CDR2: SGDLS, YYNGEE. The CDR3 extends over 14 amino acids. The chain's CDR3 is CASSVSWGERPQHF. CDR3 nucleotides: TGTGCCAGCAGCGTGAGTTGGGGGGAACGGCCCCAGCATTTT.

The chain carries TRBV19 and TRBJ1-6; 10 bases match TRBD1. The CDR3 is 14 residues long. From germline, CDR1 is LNHDA and CDR2 SQIVND (reference sequence). After removal of 3 bases from V and 8 bases from J, the junction contained 1 base not matched to a gene. CDR3: CASSMGQGYSPLHF. The CDR3 DNA follows: TGTGCCAGTAGTATGGGACAGGGGTATTCACCCCTCCACTTT.

The chain combines TRBV29-1 with TRBJ2-7; 8 bases match TRBD1. The CDR3 spans 13 residues. V trimming: 7 bases; J trimming: 5 bases; junction bases outside the gene matches: 10. The germline gives CDR1 SQVTM, CDR2 ANQGSEA. The CDR3, as DNA: TGCAGCGCTCTGACAGGGGAACACCACGAGCAGTACTTC. Amino acids: CSALTGEHHEQYF.

The chain recombines TRBV28 with TRBJ2-3, with 8 positions matching TRBD1. Per the germline V gene, CDR1 is MDHEN and CDR2 is SYDVKM. The length of the CDR3 is 15 residues. J lost 4 bases, V lost 3 bases, and 6 bases had no gene match. DNA for the CDR3: TGTGCCAGCAGTTTCAGGGGGCGGTATCCAGATACGCAGTATTTT. This gives the protein CASSFRGRYPDTQYF.

The V call is TRBV5-1, the J call TRBJ2-2; D possibly corresponds to TRBD2 (6 bases). V was shortened by 1 base and J by 3 bases, with 10 bases between the two germline ends. CDR3 length: 15 amino acids. From germline, CDR1 is SGHRS and CDR2 YFSETQ. DNA of the CDR3: TGCGCCAGCAGCTTGAATAGCGGCTACACCGGGGAGCTGTTTTTT. As protein: CASSLNSGYTGELFF.

The rearrangement uses TRBV28 and TRBJ2-7; tentative D call: TRBD1 (5 bases). Germline V lookup: CDR1 MDHEN, CDR2 SYDVKM. The ends were cut back, 1 base at V and 5 bases at J, with 15 bases in the middle. The CDR3 sequence is 15 residues long. CDR3 amino acids: CASSLSTQGNHEQYF. The CDR3 DNA reads TGTGCCAGCAGTTTATCCACCCAGGGTAATCACGAGCAGTACTTC.

The chain couples TRBV29-1 to TRBJ2-7, with 13 bases aligning to TRBD2. The CDR3 loop spans 13 amino acids. Germline assignment: CDR1 SQVTM and CDR2 ANQGSEA. The J segment lost 4 bases and the V segment lost 6 bases, leaving 3 bases of the junction unmatched. Here the CDR3 reads CSVPGLAGYEQYF. CDR3 coding DNA: TGCAGCGTACCGGGACTAGCGGGATACGAGCAGTACTTC.

V usage is TRBV10-1 and J usage is TRBJ2-1, with 7 bases that match TRBD1. In germline, CDR1 is WNHNN, CDR2 SYGVQD (reference sequence). The CDR3 is made up of 16 amino acids. V lost 6 bases to trimming and J lost 4 bases; unmatched junction nucleotides: 12. CDR3 loop: CASSRDSNRPYNEQFF. Here the CDR3 DNA reads TGCGCCAGCAGCCGGGACAGCAACAGGCCTTACAATGAGCAGTTCTTC.

The chain joins TRBV6-1 to TRBJ2-5; D may be TRBD1 (6 bases). Germline values: CDR1 MNHNS, CDR2 SASEGT. V lost 0 bases to trimming and J lost 6 bases, with 11 bases between them. The CDR3 covers 14 residues. The DNA for the CDR3 is TGTGCCAGCAGTGAAGCCCCAGGGGTGAAGACCCAGTACTTC. This sequence encodes CASSEAPGVKTQYF.

This chain links TRBV4-1 with TRBJ2-1; D gene ambiguous. There are 12 residues in the CDR3. V dropped 4 bases and J dropped 7 bases, with 8 bases sitting between them. Germline lookup yields CDR1 MGHRA and CDR2 YSYEKL. Written as DNA, the CDR3 is TGCGCCAGCAGCCCCTCCGGGAATGAGCAGTTCTTC. The encoded protein is CASSPSGNEQFF.

The chain has TRBV5-1 and TRBJ2-3, with 9 positions matching TRBD2. V lost 2 bases to trimming and J lost 2 bases; unmatched junction nucleotides: 6. Germline CDR1 and CDR2: SGHRS and YFSETQ. This CDR3 spans 16 amino acids. The CDR3 loop is CASSFGLANPTDTQYF. In nucleotides, the CDR3 is TGCGCCAGCAGCTTCGGACTAGCGAACCCCACAGATACGCAGTATTTT.

V is TRBV5-6 and J is TRBJ2-7, with 7 nucleotides matching TRBD2. The CDR3 runs to 17 residues. Germline CDR1 and CDR2: SGHDT and YYEEEE. Trimming cost V 4 bases and J 6 bases; bases outside gene matches: 19. The CDR3 is CASSLVASGVRSGEQYF. In DNA form, the CDR3 reads TGTGCCAGCAGCCTGGTGGCTAGCGGAGTGAGGTCAGGCGAGCAGTACTTC.

This chain joins TRBV5-6 and TRBJ1-3, with a tentative D call TRBD1 (6 bases). CDR1 is SGHDT and CDR2 is YYEEEE in the germline V gene. The CDR3 has 16 amino acids. Trimming stripped 0 bases from V and 0 bases from J, with 10 bases between. The CDR3 spells CASSLGGQFSGNTIYF. The CDR3 bases are TGTGCCAGCAGCTTGGGAGGACAGTTCTCTGGAAACACCATATATTTT. Filled out from reference TRBV5-6 and TRBJ1-3, the complete variable domain reads DAGVTQSPTHLIKTRGQQVTLRCSPKSGHDTVSWYQQALGQGPQFIFQYYEEEERQRGNFPDRFSGHQFPNYSSELNVNALLLGDSALYLCASSLGGQFSGNTIYFGEGSWLTVV.

This chain uses TRBV3-1 (or the pseudogene TRBV3-2) with TRBJ2-1; TRBD2 matches 11 bases. This CDR3 region has 15 residues. Looked up from germline, CDR1 is LGHDT and CDR2 is YNNKEL (reference sequence). Trimming took 8 bases from V and 5 from J; bases not matched to a gene: 8. CDR3 amino acids: CASDAGLAGHNEQFF. In DNA form, the CDR3 reads TGTGCCAGCGATGCCGGACTAGCGGGCCACAATGAGCAGTTCTTC.

This clone was seen only once. Here the CDR3 reads CATSGQTGGLKNSNQPQHF. The CDR3 DNA is TGTGCCACCAGTGGCCAGACAGGGGGGCTCAAAAATAGCAATCAGCCCCAGCATTTT. The V and J genes are TRBV24-1 and TRBJ1-5; TRBD1 matches 9 bases. This CDR3 spans 19 amino acids. Germline loops: CDR1 KGHDR, CDR2 SFDVKD. V trimming: 5 bases; J trimming: 0 bases; junction bases outside the gene matches: 13.

V gene TRBV12-1 combines with J gene TRBJ1-5. TRBV12-1 is a recognized pseudogene. The CDR3 length is 16 residues. The CDR3 spells CASSFAAGEGKQPQHF. In nucleotides, the CDR3 is TGTGCCAGCAGCTTCGCGGCAGGGGAGGGGAAGCAGCCCCAGCATTTT.

V is TRBV9 and J is TRBJ2-7; 9 nucleotides match TRBD2. V lost 4 bases to trimming and J lost 5 bases; unmatched junction nucleotides: 16. Germline loops: CDR1 SGDLS, CDR2 YYNGEE. The length of the CDR3 is 17 residues. CDR3 loop: CASSPFRGGRVLNEQYF. The CDR3 nucleotides read TGTGCCAGCAGCCCCTTCAGGGGCGGGAGGGTCTTGAACGAGCAGTACTTC.